A selection of T cell receptor beta chains follows, all from one sample in a study of T cell repertoires in urothelial bladder cancer. Profiling relied on immunoSEQ multiplex PCR, and the TCRdb table lists in-frame clones only, not all of them. The sample holds around 12,000 clones, about two thirds seen once. Sequencing was performed on tumor-infiltrating cells from bladder cancer. The receptors stem from a human donor with a benign inflammatory bladder lesion. Each CDR3 is given with its conserved first and last residue. The order of the fields is CDR3 protein, CDR3 DNA, clone size, V gene, D gene, J gene. A D gene is named only where the DNA matches it firmly. The listing skips clone size in some rows; elsewhere it reads once, few, many or a size class.

cdr3_aa: CSVGQRETQYF
cdr3_nt: TGCAGCGTCGGACAGCGGGAGACCCAGTACTTC
clone_size: few
v_call: TRBV29-1
d_call: .
j_call: TRBJ2-5

cdr3_aa: CSASANTEAFF
cdr3_nt: TGCAGTGCATCAGCGAACACTGAAGCTTTCTTT
clone_size: .
v_call: TRBV20-1
d_call: .
j_call: TRBJ1-1

cdr3_aa: CASSSSRGTEAFF
cdr3_nt: TGTGCCAGCAGTTCAAGCAGGGGAACTGAAGCTTTCTTT
clone_size: .
v_call: TRBV6-5
d_call: .
j_call: TRBJ1-1

cdr3_aa: CASSLGTFNNEQFF
cdr3_nt: TGTGCCAGCAGCCTTGGTACCTTTAACAATGAGCAGTTCTTC
clone_size: .
v_call: TRBV7-9
d_call: .
j_call: TRBJ2-1

cdr3_aa: CAIRDRDTAPLHF
cdr3_nt: TGTGCCATCAGGGACAGGGACACGGCACCCCTCCACTTT
clone_size: few
v_call: TRBV10-3
d_call: TRBD1
j_call: TRBJ1-6

cdr3_aa: CASSRGTGNTGELFF
cdr3_nt: TGCGCCAGCAGCCGCGGGACAGGGAACACCGGGGAGCTGTTTTTT
clone_size: .
v_call: TRBV5-1
d_call: TRBD1
j_call: TRBJ2-2

cdr3_aa: CASSELLSYEQYF
cdr3_nt: TGTGCCAGTAGTGAACTACTCTCCTACGAGCAGTACTTC
clone_size: .
v_call: TRBV19
d_call: .
j_call: TRBJ2-7

cdr3_aa: CSVERTAGANVLTF
cdr3_nt: TGCAGCGTGGAACGGACAGCTGGGGCCAACGTCCTGACTTTC
clone_size: .
v_call: TRBV29-1
d_call: .
j_call: TRBJ2-6

cdr3_aa: CASSPQAAYEQYF
cdr3_nt: TGTGCCAGCAGTCCACAAGCAGCCTACGAGCAGTACTTC
clone_size: few
v_call: TRBV6-5
d_call: .
j_call: TRBJ2-7

cdr3_aa: CASRPTSARSGVQSDTQYF
cdr3_nt: TGCGCCAGCAGGCCCACCTCGGCCCGATCGGGGGTACAGTCAGATACGCAGTATTTT
clone_size: .
v_call: TRBV4-1
d_call: .
j_call: TRBJ2-3

cdr3_aa: CATGSQYDYGYTF
cdr3_nt: TGTGCCACCGGCTCCCAGTACGACTATGGCTACACCTTC
clone_size: .
v_call: TRBV7-9
d_call: .
j_call: TRBJ1-2

cdr3_aa: CARSPRLAYEQYF
cdr3_nt: TGTGCCAGAAGCCCTCGACTTGCCTACGAGCAGTACTTC
clone_size: .
v_call: TRBV5-3
d_call: .
j_call: TRBJ2-7

cdr3_aa: CASIGRAVGTEAFF
cdr3_nt: TGTGCCAGCATCGGTAGGGCCGTAGGCACTGAAGCTTTCTTT
clone_size: .
v_call: TRBV6-1
d_call: .
j_call: TRBJ1-1

cdr3_aa: CASSSGLNQPQHF
cdr3_nt: TGTGCCAGCAGCTCGGGACTGAATCAGCCCCAGCATTTT
clone_size: once
v_call: TRBV5-6
d_call: .
j_call: TRBJ1-5

cdr3_aa: CASSVDLAGGLGEQFF
cdr3_nt: TGTGCCAGCAGCGTAGACCTAGCGGGGGGGCTTGGTGAGCAGTTCTTC
clone_size: .
v_call: TRBV9
d_call: TRBD2
j_call: TRBJ2-1

cdr3_aa: CASSSRTGEDNEKLFF
cdr3_nt: TGTGCCAGCAGCTCCCGGACAGGGGAAGATAATGAAAAACTGTTTTTT
clone_size: .
v_call: TRBV7-9
d_call: TRBD1
j_call: TRBJ1-4

cdr3_aa: CASSGRYNEQFF
cdr3_nt: TGTGCCAGTAGTGGAAGGTACAATGAGCAGTTCTTC
clone_size: .
v_call: TRBV19
d_call: .
j_call: TRBJ2-1

cdr3_aa: CASSRSDTQYF
cdr3_nt: TGTGCCAGCAGCCGGTCAGATACGCAGTATTTT
clone_size: .
v_call: TRBV7-9
d_call: .
j_call: TRBJ2-3

cdr3_aa: CSVMGWEGDTYGYTF
cdr3_nt: TGCAGCGTCATGGGCTGGGAGGGGGATACCTATGGCTACACCTTC
clone_size: .
v_call: TRBV29-1
d_call: .
j_call: TRBJ1-2

cdr3_aa: CASSTDGDRYGYTF
cdr3_nt: TGTGCCAGCAGCACCGACGGAGATCGGTATGGCTACACCTTC
clone_size: .
v_call: TRBV4-2
d_call: .
j_call: TRBJ1-2

cdr3_aa: CASSFADTVGEKLFF
cdr3_nt: TGTGCCAGCAGTTTCGCCGACACCGTGGGCGAAAAACTGTTTTTT
clone_size: .
v_call: TRBV6-5
d_call: .
j_call: TRBJ1-4

cdr3_aa: CASSLTAGSYEQYF
cdr3_nt: TGTGCCAGCAGCTTGACGGCAGGGTCCTACGAGCAGTACTTC
clone_size: .
v_call: TRBV5-5
d_call: .
j_call: TRBJ2-7

cdr3_aa: CSIRGASGTGELFF
cdr3_nt: TGCAGCATCCGCGGGGCTTCGGGGACCGGGGAGCTGTTTTTT
clone_size: .
v_call: TRBV29-1
d_call: .
j_call: TRBJ2-2

cdr3_aa: CASSPPGGLEQYF
cdr3_nt: TGTGCCAGCTCACCCCCGGGGGGCCTCGAGCAGTACTTC
clone_size: few
v_call: TRBV18
d_call: .
j_call: TRBJ2-7

cdr3_aa: CASSYRHQGARGYTF
cdr3_nt: TGTGCCAGCAGTTACCGCCACCAGGGGGCGAGGGGCTACACCTTC
clone_size: .
v_call: TRBV6-6
d_call: TRBD1
j_call: TRBJ1-2

cdr3_aa: CASSRSMRKMNEKLFF
cdr3_nt: TGTGCCAGCAGCCGGTCCATGCGGAAAATGAATGAAAAACTGTTTTTT
clone_size: .
v_call: TRBV13
d_call: .
j_call: TRBJ1-4

cdr3_aa: CASSRGGEETQYF
cdr3_nt: TGTGCCAGCTCGCGTGGGGGAGAAGAGACCCAGTACTTC
clone_size: .
v_call: TRBV18
d_call: .
j_call: TRBJ2-5

cdr3_aa: CASSFGQPAAGGYTF
cdr3_nt: TGTGCCAGCAGCTTTGGACAGCCGGCTGCGGGAGGCTACACCTTC
clone_size: .
v_call: TRBV5-8
d_call: .
j_call: TRBJ1-2

cdr3_aa: CASSPKGAGVSNEQFF
cdr3_nt: TGTGCCAGCAGCCCGAAGGGGGCAGGGGTAAGCAATGAGCAGTTCTTC
clone_size: .
v_call: TRBV5-6
d_call: TRBD1
j_call: TRBJ2-1

cdr3_aa: CASSYSTGRLGEQYF
cdr3_nt: TGTGCCAGCAGTTACTCGACAGGGCGTCTTGGAGAGCAGTACTTC
clone_size: .
v_call: TRBV6-5
d_call: TRBD1
j_call: TRBJ2-7

cdr3_aa: CASSDLKRGSVDEQFF
cdr3_nt: TGTGCCAGCAGTGACCTCAAGCGGGGGAGCGTTGATGAGCAGTTCTTC
clone_size: .
v_call: TRBV25-1
d_call: TRBD2
j_call: TRBJ2-1

cdr3_aa: CASSEQGLRGGANVLTF
cdr3_nt: TGTGCCAGCAGTGAACAGGGCCTCCGGGGTGGGGCCAACGTCCTGACTTTC
clone_size: .
v_call: TRBV6-1
d_call: .
j_call: TRBJ2-6

cdr3_aa: CASSAGTGLEQYF
cdr3_nt: TGCGCCAGCAGCGCAGGGACAGGGCTCGAGCAGTACTTC
clone_size: .
v_call: TRBV4-1
d_call: TRBD1
j_call: TRBJ2-7

cdr3_aa: CASSLTAGELFF
cdr3_nt: TGTGCCAGCAGCTTGACCGCCGGGGAGCTGTTTTTT
clone_size: .
v_call: TRBV5-4
d_call: .
j_call: TRBJ2-2

cdr3_aa: CASSAPKGSMDYTF
cdr3_nt: TGTGCCAGCAGTGCCCCTAAGGGGTCTATGGACTACACCTTC
clone_size: .
v_call: TRBV2
d_call: .
j_call: TRBJ1-2

cdr3_aa: CASRGHLNYGYTF
cdr3_nt: TGTGCCAGCCGAGGACACTTAAACTATGGCTACACCTTC
clone_size: .
v_call: TRBV27
d_call: .
j_call: TRBJ1-2

cdr3_aa: CASSVGQGANYGYTF
cdr3_nt: TGTGCCAGCAGTGTAGGACAGGGGGCGAACTATGGCTACACCTTC
clone_size: .
v_call: TRBV2
d_call: TRBD1
j_call: TRBJ1-2

cdr3_aa: CASSLFRTADNEQFF
cdr3_nt: TGCGCCAGCAGCTTGTTTCGGACGGCCGACAATGAGCAGTTCTTC
clone_size: .
v_call: TRBV5-1
d_call: .
j_call: TRBJ2-1

cdr3_aa: CASSVVADNSPLHF
cdr3_nt: TGTGCCAGCAGCGTTGTTGCAGACAATTCACCCCTCCACTTT
clone_size: .
v_call: TRBV9
d_call: .
j_call: TRBJ1-6

cdr3_aa: CSVEEGPNTGELFF
cdr3_nt: TGCAGCGTTGAGGAGGGGCCGAACACCGGGGAGCTGTTTTTT
clone_size: .
v_call: TRBV29-1
d_call: .
j_call: TRBJ2-2

cdr3_aa: CASRRQENEQFF
cdr3_nt: TGTGCCAGCAGGAGACAGGAAAATGAGCAGTTCTTC
clone_size: .
v_call: TRBV6-5
d_call: .
j_call: TRBJ2-1

cdr3_aa: CASSPNGFSGNTIYF
cdr3_nt: TGTGCCAGCAGCCCTAACGGATTCTCTGGAAACACCATATATTTT
clone_size: .
v_call: TRBV11-2
d_call: .
j_call: TRBJ1-3

cdr3_aa: CAWSVPPLGETQYF
cdr3_nt: TGTGCCTGGAGTGTACCCCCTCTAGGGGAGACCCAGTACTTC
clone_size: .
v_call: TRBV30
d_call: .
j_call: TRBJ2-5

cdr3_aa: CASSLWRGGSYNEQFF
cdr3_nt: TGTGCCAGCAGCTTATGGCGGGGGGGCTCCTACAATGAGCAGTTCTTC
clone_size: .
v_call: TRBV7-9
d_call: TRBD2
j_call: TRBJ2-1

cdr3_aa: CASGIQGAGANVLTF
cdr3_nt: TGTGCCAGCGGGATACAGGGGGCTGGGGCCAACGTCCTGACTTTC
clone_size: .
v_call: TRBV7-3
d_call: TRBD1
j_call: TRBJ2-6

cdr3_aa: CASSPGPNYGYTF
cdr3_nt: TGTGCCAGCAGCCCGGGTCCCAACTATGGCTACACCTTC
clone_size: .
v_call: TRBV7-8
d_call: .
j_call: TRBJ1-2

cdr3_aa: CASRRRQQARGALQETQYF
cdr3_nt: TGTGCCAGCAGACGAAGGCAACAGGCTAGAGGGGCACTCCAAGAGACCCAGTACTTC
clone_size: few
v_call: TRBV2
d_call: .
j_call: TRBJ2-5

cdr3_aa: CAWKSGALADTQYF
cdr3_nt: TGTGCCTGGAAGAGCGGGGCATTGGCAGATACGCAGTATTTT
clone_size: .
v_call: TRBV30
d_call: TRBD2
j_call: TRBJ2-3

cdr3_aa: CASSVDGPVTEAFF
cdr3_nt: TGTGCCAGCAGCGTAGACGGACCCGTAACTGAAGCTTTCTTT
clone_size: .
v_call: TRBV7-9
d_call: .
j_call: TRBJ1-1

cdr3_aa: CASSRDRVNEQFF
cdr3_nt: TGTGCCAGCAGCCGGGACAGGGTCAATGAGCAGTTCTTC
clone_size: .
v_call: TRBV7-7
d_call: TRBD1
j_call: TRBJ2-1

cdr3_aa: CASSLTGNKETQYF
cdr3_nt: TGTGCCAGCAGCTTAACGGGGAACAAGGAGACCCAGTACTTC
clone_size: .
v_call: TRBV7-3
d_call: .
j_call: TRBJ2-5

cdr3_aa: CASSWDRAAGEKLFF
cdr3_nt: TGCGCCAGCAGCTGGGACAGGGCCGCGGGTGAAAAACTGTTTTTT
clone_size: .
v_call: TRBV5-1
d_call: TRBD1
j_call: TRBJ1-4

cdr3_aa: CASSSLDRKETQYF
cdr3_nt: TGTGCCAGCAGTTCCCTGGACAGGAAAGAGACCCAGTACTTC
clone_size: .
v_call: TRBV27
d_call: TRBD1
j_call: TRBJ2-5

cdr3_aa: CASSLARRPNNEQFF
cdr3_nt: TGTGCCAGCAGTCTGGCCCGCAGGCCGAACAATGAGCAGTTCTTC
clone_size: .
v_call: TRBV27
d_call: .
j_call: TRBJ2-1

cdr3_aa: CASSSRTGGNQPQHF
cdr3_nt: TGTGCCAGCAGTTCTCGGACAGGGGGGAATCAGCCCCAGCATTTT
clone_size: .
v_call: TRBV2
d_call: TRBD1
j_call: TRBJ1-5

cdr3_aa: CASNDRGVSEKLFF
cdr3_nt: TGTGCCAGCAACGATAGGGGAGTCTCTGAAAAACTGTTTTTT
clone_size: .
v_call: TRBV2
d_call: .
j_call: TRBJ1-4

cdr3_aa: CASSGNGLAGGNEQFF
cdr3_nt: TGCGCCAGCAGTGGAAATGGACTAGCGGGGGGGAATGAGCAGTTCTTC
clone_size: .
v_call: TRBV10-2
d_call: TRBD2
j_call: TRBJ2-1